The clone carrying this T cell receptor (beta chain) is a singleton in its sample. The source of the sample is a study of blood T cell repertoires in COVID-19. Study-level background: Specimens from acute and convalescent COVID-19 originated in the United States, Italy and Spain. T cells, B-cell-depleted T cells, or PBMCs supplied cDNA or gDNA.

Original data processing: Researchers report that nucleated cell counts were estimated from reference gene primer amplification. The assay was immunoSEQ multiplex PCR, and TCRdb's table has in-frame clones only and misses some. V and J calls and clone size are those listed in that table; D and trimming were worked out from the DNA. The repertoire holds about 190,000 clones, with 90% as singletons. CDR1 is WNHNN, CDR2 SYGVQD, per germline (reference sequence). V lost 0 bases and J lost 0, with 5 bases in between. This CDR3 contains 14 residues. The TCR sequence derives from a man aged 50 or older with acute or convalescent COVID-19. The genes are TRBV10-1 and TRBJ1-1; unclear D gene. The source material was peripheral blood. DNA for the CDR3: TGCGCCAGCAGTGAGTCCGGGGTGAACACTGAAGCTTTCTTT. It encodes CASSESGVNTEAFF.